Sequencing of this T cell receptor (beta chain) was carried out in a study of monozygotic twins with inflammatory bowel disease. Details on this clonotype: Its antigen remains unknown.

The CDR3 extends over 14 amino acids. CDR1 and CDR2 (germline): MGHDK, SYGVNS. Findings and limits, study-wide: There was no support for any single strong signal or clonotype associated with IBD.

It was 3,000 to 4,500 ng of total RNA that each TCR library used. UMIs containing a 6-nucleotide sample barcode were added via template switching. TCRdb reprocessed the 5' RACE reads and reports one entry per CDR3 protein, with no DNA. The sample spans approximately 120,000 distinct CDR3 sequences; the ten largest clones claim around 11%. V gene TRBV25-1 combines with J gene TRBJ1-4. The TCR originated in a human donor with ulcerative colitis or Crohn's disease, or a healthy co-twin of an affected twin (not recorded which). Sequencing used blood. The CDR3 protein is CASSDRVTNEKLFF.